This section outlines one TCR beta chain sequence together with its context. The sample originates from a study of T-cell memory formation after mild COVID-19. In germline, CDR1 is LNHNV, CDR2 YYDKDF (reference sequence). Trimming shortened V by 2 bases and J by 7 bases, and 6 bases separated the two germline ends. The CDR3 totals 13 residues. TCRdb re-called the 5' RACE reads through MiXCR, storing one row per CDR3 protein. The data show fewer than 450,000 distinct CDR3 sequences, roughly 20% seen once. This TCR derives from an adult woman who had mild COVID-19 (a few samples of this study predate the infection). Cell type and time point are not known. J is TRBJ1-6 and V is TRBV15; D gene ambiguous. Sequencing was performed on PBMCs or a T cell subset sorted from them (not recorded which). The CDR3, as DNA: TGTGCCACCAGCAGATCGTCCAATTCACCCCTCCACTTT. Protein sequence: CATSRSSNSPLHF.